What follows describes a single T cell receptor beta chain. Which antigen it targets is not known. No much larger clone exists at a distance of one base, and base qualities are not known. This sample was included in a study of T cell responses to AZD1222 COVID-19 vaccine (dated by TCRdb to about 2021). About the full investigation: A total of 233 trial participants underwent TCR sequencing, of whom about 200 had received two doses of AZD1222 and 26 had received two doses of the MenACWY control vaccine. Trial participants were enrolled by age into 18-55, 56-69 and 70-plus year subgroups, with about 150, 27 and 61 TCR-sequenced participants respectively.

The time point label of this sample denotes: baseline before first vaccination. This sample's treatment or condition label indicates: meningococcal conjugate vaccine given as trial control. The vaccinee samples were drawn from two UK trials, COV001 and COV002, one of which was a single-blind randomized controlled phase 2/3 trial testing AZD1222 (ChAdOx1 nCoV-19) in healthy adults. For TCRbeta chain sequencing, PBMC samples were collected from trial participants at day 0 and at day 28 after the second dose. The CDR3 regions of human TCRbeta chains were subjected to immunosequencing. Per the source publication's procedure: Repertoire TCRs were matched against a reference library of SARS-CoV-2-specific TCRs generated with the MIRA antigen-specificity platform. Breadth meant the fraction of unique TCRs that were SARS-CoV-2-associated, whereas depth meant the fraction of total T cells that were SARS-CoV-2-associated. Using the MIRA data, each spike-specific TCR was mapped to the spike region that the TCR reacts to and placed in a CD4 or CD8 class. Log10-transformed breadth and depth values were compared by one-way ANOVA with Sidak's multiple comparisons tests. TCRdb took this table from immuneACCESS and kept in-frame rearrangements with V and J called. Such tables lack part of the clones; where checked against another copy, unresolved V genes explain under half of the gap, and the rest is unexplained. V, J and clone size are those of that table, while D and trimming were read from the DNA. For this sample there are about 220,000 clones; 90% to 95% appear just once. Of the sample, approximately 1% is held by the ten largest clones.

Deletion took 0 bases off V and 6 bases off J, with a span of 7 bases between the germline ends. Looking up the germline V gene yields CDR1 SGHRS and CDR2 YFSETQ. The CDR3 holds 13 amino acids from the cysteine to the phenylalanine. Here the CDR3 DNA is all that survives: 39 bases in frame from base 1. Overall study outcomes, separate from this receptor: Because no day 14 peak-response samples were available, repertoires were characterized only after the peak T cell response. Participants were mostly white British, with more females than males. The authors suggested clonal diversity may have been underestimated. The 56-69-year group was small, and its depth increase did not reach significance, likely because of low power. Nearly half of unique spike-specific TCRs reportedly recognized epitopes outside regions mutated in the B.1.351 and B.1.1.7 variants. After two AZD1222 doses, spike-specific TCR breadth and depth were significantly higher than at day 0 and than in MenACWY recipients. CD4 TCRs associated with the vaccine covered the entire spike protein, and the dominant responses were in regions 160-218 and 743-854. Conclusions about previously exposed vaccinees are limited, since just six or seven AZD1222 recipients were seropositive for SARS-CoV-2 at baseline.

The sample consisted of peripheral blood, taken on day 0 of MenACWY control vaccination. The V and J genes are TRBV5-1 and TRBJ2-1; TRBD1 might be the D gene, on 6 matching bases. The TCR was taken from an adult in good health. The sequenced DNA is TGCGCCAGCAGCTTGGAAGGGGGCAATGAGCAGTTCTTC. Its translation is CASSLEGGNEQFF.